The 25 T cell receptor beta chains listed next were all sequenced from one sample in a study of cytomegalovirus exposure and HLA in healthy donors (dated by TCRdb to 2017 to 2019). Library construction relied on the immunoSEQ multiplex PCR assay. For the multiplex PCR, a mixture combining 60 forward primers for TCR Vbeta segments and 13 reverse primers for TCR Jbeta segments was used. Held by TCRdb, this immuneACCESS table contains in-frame sequences only and omits some clones. Under half of the omission traces to an unresolved V gene where checked; the cause of the rest is unknown. Per the sample table, the count is roughly 30,000 clones. Of the sample, around 3.5% is held by the ten largest clones. Material: PBMCs. The receptors were gathered from a woman aged 40-49 years in good health and CMV-seropositive.

The rearrangement joins TRBV9 to TRBJ1-5, with 7 bases matching TRBD1. V was pared by 3 bases and J by 6 bases, with 9 bases of the junction left unmatched. In germline, CDR1 is SGDLS, CDR2 YYNGEE. The CDR3 extends over 15 amino acids. The CDR3 bases are TGTGCCAGCAGCGCGACAGGGAAGGAGGGTCAGCCCCAGCATTTT. Protein: CASSATGKEGQPQHF. Full variable domain (outside the CDR3, taken from reference TRBV9 and TRBJ1-5): DSGVTQTPKHLITATGQRVTLRCSPRSGDLSVYWYQQSLDQGLQFLIQYYNGEERAKGNILERFSAQQFPDLHSELNLSSLELGDSALYFCASSATGKEGQPQHFGDGTRLSIL.

The V and J genes are TRBV18 and TRBJ2-3; D might be TRBD1 (5 bases). Trimming shortened V by 3 bases and J by 3 bases, and 10 bases separated the two germline ends. Germline CDR1 is KGHSH and CDR2 is LQKENI. CDR3 length: 14 amino acids. DNA of the CDR3: TGTGCCAGCTCACCTAAGGGGCCGACAGATACGCAGTATTTT. Translating gives CASSPKGPTDTQYF.

Here the CDR3 DNA reads TGTGCCAGCTCCCCAGGGGGGGCCTTATCGAACACTGAAGCTTTCTTT. Residues: CASSPGGALSNTEAFF. V is TRBV18 and J is TRBJ1-1, with 7 bases lining up with TRBD1. Germline loops: CDR1 KGHSH, CDR2 LQKENI. The ends lost 6 bases at V and 1 base at J; junction bases unmatched: 11. This CDR3 spans 16 amino acids.

The J gene is TRBJ1-1, the V gene TRBV18; 9 bases are shared with TRBD1. Germline CDR1 KGHSH, CDR2 LQKENI. V shed 3 bases, J shed 6 bases, and the junction held 2 bases outside the gene matches. This CDR3 comprises 13 residues. For the CDR3, the DNA is TGTGCCAGCTCACCGGGACAGGGTCCTGAAGCTTTCTTT. Residues: CASSPGQGPEAFF.

V usage is TRBV28 and J usage is TRBJ1-5; tentatively, D is TRBD1 (6 bases). V lost 5 bases, J lost 0 bases, and 23 bases lay in between. This CDR3 is 19 amino acids long. Germline values: CDR1 MDHEN, CDR2 SYDVKM. Written as DNA, the CDR3 is TGTGCCAGCAGTGCCGAAACCCGTACAGGGACCTATAGCAATCAGCCCCAGCATTTT. The encoded protein is CASSAETRTGTYSNQPQHF.

The rearrangement uses TRBV5-6 and TRBJ2-2; no firm D call. The CDR3 covers 12 residues. The V end lost 1 base, the J end lost 4 bases, and 2 bases lay between the germline ends. Germline values: CDR1 SGHDT, CDR2 YYEEEE. DNA for the CDR3: TGTGCCAGCAGCTTGCTCACCGGGGAGCTGTTTTTT. Its protein is CASSLLTGELFF.

The chain combines TRBV19 with TRBJ2-1; weak D call: TRBD2 (6 bases). Germline CDR1 is LNHDA and CDR2 is SQIVND (reference sequence). Trimming removed 3 bases from V and 4 bases from J, with 10 bases in between. CDR3 size: 14 residues. In nucleotides, the CDR3 is TGTGCCAGTAGTATCTCGGGGGAATACAATGAGCAGTTCTTC. This encodes CASSISGEYNEQFF.

For the CDR3, the DNA is TGTGCCAGTAGGACACAGGGGTCTAATGAAAAACTGTTTTTT. Its translation: CASRTQGSNEKLFF. The J gene is TRBJ1-4, the V gene TRBV19; 7 bases map to TRBD1. This CDR3 has 14 residues. V shed 6 bases and J 3 bases; nucleotides not matched to a gene: 4. Germline loops: CDR1 LNHDA, CDR2 SQIVND (reference sequence). The whole variable domain, remainder taken from reference TRBV19 and TRBJ1-4, is DGGITQSPKYLFRKEGQNVTLSCEQNLNHDAMYWYRQDPGQGLRLIYYSQIVNDFQKGDIAEGYSVSREKKESFPLTVTSAQKNPTAFYLCASRTQGSNEKLFFGSGTQLSVL.

The rearrangement links TRBV4-2 to TRBJ1-2, with D perhaps matching TRBD1 (6 bases). Per germline, CDR1 LGHNA and CDR2 YNFKEQ. This CDR3 comprises 14 residues. Trimming pared 7 bases from V and 3 bases from J, leaving 15 bases between. The CDR3 sequence: CASTRGGVDYGYTF. In DNA, the CDR3 is TGTGCCAGCACCCGAGGGGGGGTTGACTATGGCTACACCTTC.

The chain is built from TRBV7-9 and TRBJ2-7; possibly TRBD1 for D (6 bases). The CDR3 has 14 amino acids. Germline V lookup: CDR1 SEHNR, CDR2 FQNEAQ (reference sequence). V lost 1 base, J lost 1 base, and 8 bases lay in between. This chain's CDR3 is CASSLGQASYEQYF. CDR3 nucleotide sequence: TGTGCCAGCAGCTTAGGACAGGCTTCCTACGAGCAGTACTTC.

J is TRBJ2-1 and V is TRBV30; 7 positions agree with TRBD2. Germline V gives CDR1 GTSNPN, CDR2 SVGIG (reference sequence). CDR3 length: 16 amino acids. After removal of 1 base from V and 0 bases from J, the junction contained 6 bases not matched to a gene. CDR3 amino acids: CAWSAVAGLSYNEQFF. In nucleotides, the CDR3 is TGTGCCTGGAGTGCAGTAGCGGGCCTCTCCTACAATGAGCAGTTCTTC.

This chain joins TRBV7-2 and TRBJ2-5; 7 nucleotides line up with TRBD1. CDR3 length equals 15 residues. Germline CDR1 SGHTA, CDR2 FQGNSA. The trim removed 4 bases at V and 1 base at J, leaving 6 bases unmatched. CDR3 sequence (DNA): TGTGCCAGCAGCTATCGGACAGGAGTCCAAGAGACCCAGTACTTC. Protein sequence: CASSYRTGVQETQYF.

The V call is TRBV4-1, the J call TRBJ1-1; the match to TRBD1 covers 7 bases. The germline V gene encodes CDR1 MGHRA and CDR2 YSYEKL. J lost 1 base, V lost 2 bases, and 4 bases had no gene match. This CDR3 has 15 residues. CDR3 in DNA: TGCGCCAGCAGCCAACCGGACAGGCCGAACACTGAAGCTTTCTTT. Amino acids: CASSQPDRPNTEAFF.

For this clone: One end of the junction varies from germline; a read error may be responsible. The chain combines TRBV6-6 with TRBJ2-2; 8 nucleotides agree with TRBD2. The CDR3 is 12 residues long. Germline lookup yields CDR1 MNHNY and CDR2 SVGAGI (reference sequence). Written as DNA, the CDR3 is TGTGCCGGCAGCGGGAGTCCCGGGGAGCTGTTTTTT. Its protein product is CAGSGSPGELFF.

The DNA of the CDR3 is TGTGCCAGCAGCCTGGGACTAGGCTACACAGATACGCAGTATTTT. Translation gives CASSLGLGYTDTQYF. The chain combines TRBV14 with TRBJ2-3; TRBD2 matches at 8 bases. The ends lost 4 bases at V and 2 bases at J; junction bases unmatched: 5. This CDR3 is built from 15 residues. CDR1 and CDR2 (germline): SGHDN, FVKESK.

The chain uses TRBV7-8 and TRBJ2-7; 7 nucleotides match TRBD2. J was trimmed by 4 bases and V by 1 base; bases with no gene match: 4. The CDR3 runs 14 residues. The germline V gene encodes CDR1 SGHVS and CDR2 FQNEAQ. DNA of the CDR3: TGTGCCAGCAGCTTAGGACTAGCCGCTTACGAGCAGTACTTC. Translated, it gives CASSLGLAAYEQYF.

This chain joins TRBV6-6 and TRBJ1-2; 8 nucleotides line up with TRBD1. The V gene end was trimmed by 6 bases and the J gene end by 4 bases; junction bases not matched to a gene: 10. The CDR3 sequence is 15 residues long. Germline V gives CDR1 MNHNY, CDR2 SVGAGI (reference sequence). CDR3 DNA: TGTGCCAGCAGACGCGGACAGGGAGTGGGCTATGGCTACACCTTC. As protein: CASRRGQGVGYGYTF.

V is TRBV30 and J is TRBJ2-7; TRBD1 matches 7 bases. The CDR3 runs 14 residues. The V gene end was trimmed by 4 bases and the J gene end by 3 bases; junction bases not matched to a gene: 9. The germline CDR1 and CDR2 sequences are GTSNPN and SVGIG (reference sequence). CDR3 DNA: TGTGCCTGGACTGAACAGGGGCTCCGCTACGAGCAGTACTTC. This encodes CAWTEQGLRYEQYF.

The chain recombines TRBV6-1 with TRBJ2-1; D gene unclear. Germline CDR1 is MNHNS and CDR2 is SASEGT. With 3 bases removed from V and 5 bases from J, the gap between germline ends came to 5 bases. There are 12 residues in the CDR3. CDR3 nucleotide sequence: TGTGCCAGCAGTGAGTACAACAATGAGCAGTTCTTC. It codes for CASSEYNNEQFF.

The chain joins TRBV5-1 to TRBJ2-2; 8 bases are a match to TRBD1. The CDR3 runs to 16 residues. Germline loops: CDR1 SGHRS, CDR2 YFSETQ. J lost 4 bases, V lost 4 bases, and 9 bases had no gene match. The CDR3 DNA follows: TGCGCCAGCAGCCCCTACAGGGGGGCTCGCACCGGGGAGCTGTTTTTT. Amino acids: CASSPYRGARTGELFF. The full variable domain, completed using reference TRBV5-1 and TRBJ2-2, is KAGVTQTPRYLIKTRGQQVTLSCSPISGHRSVSWYQQTPGQGLQFLFEYFSETQRNKGNFPGRFSGRQFSNSRSEMNVSTLELGDSALYLCASSPYRGARTGELFFGEGSRLTVL.

The chain has TRBV6-1 and TRBJ1-1; 8 nucleotides agree with TRBD1. This CDR3 contains 13 residues. V lost 4 bases to trimming and J lost 5 bases; unmatched junction nucleotides: 3. From germline, CDR1 is MNHNS and CDR2 SASEGT. Here the CDR3 DNA reads TGTGCCAGCAGTGCTGACAGGGGAACTGAAGCTTTCTTT. It translates to CASSADRGTEAFF.

CDR3 DNA: TGTGCCAGCAGTTTATCGGTTCGGGGGGACAATGAGCAGTTCTTC. As protein: CASSLSVRGDNEQFF. This chain links TRBV27 with TRBJ2-1; 7 nucleotides align to TRBD2. V was pared by 0 bases and J by 5 bases, with 4 bases of the junction left unmatched. The CDR3 runs to 15 residues. CDR1 is MNHEY, CDR2 SMNVEV, per germline (reference sequence).

This rearrangement joins TRBV6-1 to TRBJ2-7, with D possibly being TRBD2 (5 bases). The CDR3 is made up of 13 amino acids. V lost 8 bases and J 2 bases, leaving 13 bases between the germline ends. Germline loops: CDR1 MNHNS, CDR2 SASEGT. CDR3 amino acids: CASAGPPTYEQYF. The CDR3, as DNA: TGTGCCAGCGCGGGCCCGCCTACCTACGAGCAGTACTTC.

The chain combines TRBV4-2 with TRBJ2-3, with TRBD2 matching 7 bases. Germline trimming cut 2 bases from V and 2 bases from J; bases unmatched to any gene: 4. The germline V gene has CDR1 LGHNA and CDR2 YNFKEQ. The CDR3 length is 15 residues. CDR3 region: CASSQRAGDTDTQYF. CDR3 nucleotides: TGTGCCAGCAGCCAAAGGGCGGGGGACACAGATACGCAGTATTTT.

The CDR3 is CASSLVGTDRGGTEAFF. The CDR3 nucleotides read TGTGCCAGCAGCTTAGTTGGGACAGACCGGGGAGGTACTGAAGCTTTCTTT. This sequence joins TRBV7-9 and TRBJ1-1, with TRBD1 matching 7 bases. Unmatched junction bases numbered 13, after V lost 1 base and J lost 5 bases. Germline-derived CDR1 and CDR2 are SEHNR and FQNEAQ (reference sequence). This CDR3 comprises 17 residues.